The rows below give T cell receptor beta chains drawn from one sample of a study of blood T cell repertoires in COVID-19. Sequenced by immunoSEQ multiplex PCR; TCRdb stores in-frame clones only, minus some. This table has roughly 4,000 clones, approximately 89% appearing once. Material: peripheral blood. These receptors were obtained from a woman in her seventies with active COVID-19. Each CDR3 is given with its conserved first and last residue. D genes are given only for firm matches.

>TRBV5-4|NA|TRBJ2-1
CASSLDRVPEQFF
TGTGCCAGCAGCTTGGACAGGGTGCCTGAGCAGTTCTTC
>TRBV7-9|TRBD2|TRBJ2-7
CASSSTGTSSYEQYF
TGTGCCAGCAGTTCCACCGGGACTAGCTCCTACGAGCAGTACTTC
>TRBV7-9|NA|TRBJ1-2
CASSRQDNYGYTF
TGTGCCAGCAGCCGACAAGACAACTATGGCTACACCTTC
>TRBV10-3|NA|TRBJ1-1
CAISITKEIMNTEAFF
TGTGCCATCAGTATCACGAAGGAGATAATGAACACTGAAGCTTTCTTT
>TRBV2|NA|TRBJ1-2
CASRRQVAYGYTF
TGTGCCAGCAGACGACAGGTTGCCTATGGCTACACCTTC
>TRBV10-2|TRBD2|TRBJ2-3
CASSELAGGKYF
TGCGCCAGCAGTGAACTAGCGGGGGGCAAGTATTTT
>TRBV5-8|NA|TRBJ2-2
CASSSQGRTGELFF
TGTGCCAGCAGCTCCCAGGGAAGGACCGGGGAGCTGTTTTTT
>TRBV4-2|NA|TRBJ2-3
CASSQDPINTDTQYF
TGTGCCAGCAGCCAAGACCCCATCAACACAGATACGCAGTATTTT
>TRBV19|TRBD1|TRBJ2-2
CASRDHRGDTGELFF
TGTGCCAGTAGGGACCACAGGGGGGACACCGGGGAGCTGTTTTTT
>TRBV2|TRBD1|TRBJ2-1
CASKPPGQGAREQFF
TGTGCCAGCAAACCGCCGGGACAGGGGGCCCGAGAGCAGTTCTTC
>TRBV4-1|TRBD2|TRBJ2-3
CASSFRLAGGPGVDTQYF
TGCGCCAGCAGCTTTCGACTAGCGGGGGGGCCGGGTGTAGATACGCAGTATTTT
>TRBV5-1|NA|TRBJ1-2
CASSSSQGYYGYTF
TGCGCCAGCAGCTCGAGTCAGGGATACTATGGCTACACCTTC
>TRBV5-1|TRBD2|TRBJ2-5
CASSPGTSGGRVETQYF
TGCGCCAGCAGCCCCGGGACTAGCGGGGGGCGCGTGGAGACCCAGTACTTC
>TRBV7-2|TRBD1|TRBJ2-3
CASRQRGSGQGPTDTQYF
TGTGCCAGCAGACAAAGGGGGTCGGGACAGGGACCCACAGATACGCAGTATTTT
>TRBV3-1/TRBV3-2|NA|TRBJ2-3
CASSPAGETYTDTQYF
TGTGCCAGCAGCCCCGCCGGGGAAACTTACACAGATACGCAGTATTTT
>TRBV2|TRBD2|TRBJ2-7
CASSEALRGGAHEQYF
TGTGCCAGCAGTGAAGCGCTTCGGGGGGGGGCCCACGAGCAGTACTTC
>TRBV3-1/TRBV3-2|NA|TRBJ2-2
CASSPRGVNTGELFF
TGTGCCAGCAGCCCCAGGGGCGTTAACACCGGGGAGCTGTTTTTT
>TRBV4-1|NA|TRBJ2-3
CASSFGQSSTDTQYF
TGCGCCAGCAGCTTCGGACAGTCTAGCACAGATACGCAGTATTTT
>TRBV7-6|NA|TRBJ2-7
CASSPKYRVGGYEQYF
TGTGCCAGCAGCCCAAAATACAGGGTTGGAGGCTACGAGCAGTACTTC